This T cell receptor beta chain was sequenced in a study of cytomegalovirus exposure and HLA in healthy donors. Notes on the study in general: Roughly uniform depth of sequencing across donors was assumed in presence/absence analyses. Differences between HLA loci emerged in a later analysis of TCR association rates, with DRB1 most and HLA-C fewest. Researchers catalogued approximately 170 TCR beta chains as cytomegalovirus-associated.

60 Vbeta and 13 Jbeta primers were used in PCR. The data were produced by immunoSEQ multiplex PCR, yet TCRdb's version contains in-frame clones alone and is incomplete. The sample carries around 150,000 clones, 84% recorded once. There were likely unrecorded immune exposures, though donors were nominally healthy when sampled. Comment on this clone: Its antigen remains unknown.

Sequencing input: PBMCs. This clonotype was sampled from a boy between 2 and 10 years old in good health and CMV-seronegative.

This chain's CDR3 is CASSHSGGGINEQFF. CDR3 nucleotide sequence: TGTGCCAGCAGCCATAGCGGGGGTGGAATAAATGAGCAGTTCTTC. The rearrangement links TRBV7-9 to TRBJ2-1; 9 bases line up with TRBD2. This CDR3 is 15 amino acids long. Germline values: CDR1 SEHNR, CDR2 FQNEAQ (reference sequence). With 5 bases clipped from V and 7 bases from J, the junction kept 9 bases outside the gene matches.